This T cell receptor beta chain was captured in a study of blood T cell repertoires in COVID-19. Study background: COVID-19 samples, acute and convalescent, were from the United States, Italy and Spain. T cells, B-cell-depleted T cells, or PBMCs provided the cDNA or gDNA that served as material.

Original methodology: Amplified reference gene primers provided the basis for estimating nucleated cell counts. The protocol was immunoSEQ multiplex PCR, while the TCRdb copy is restricted to in-frame clones and leaves out a portion. V and J calls and clone size are given by that table; D and trimming were obtained from the DNA. There are some 140,000 clones in the sample; around 90% occur only once, and about 0.57% lies in the top ten. The germline CDR1 and CDR2 sequences are MDHEN and SYDVKM. The ends lost 6 bases at V and 8 bases at J; junction bases unmatched: 12. The CDR3 consists of 17 residues.

The V gene is TRBV28, the J gene TRBJ1-6; 11 nucleotides agree with TRBD1. The sample was peripheral blood. This TCR derives from a man aged 45-60 years with acute or convalescent COVID-19. The CDR3 protein is CASSRTRDRGLDSPLHF. Written as DNA, the CDR3 is TGTGCCAGCAGCCGAACCCGGGACAGGGGGTTGGATTCACCCCTCCACTTT.